This is a list of T cell receptor beta chains from one sample in a study of lymphopenia after photon versus proton radiotherapy. TCRdb keeps only in-frame clones here, not all; method: immunoSEQ multiplex PCR. This sample yields roughly 76,000 clones, of which 92% are seen a single time; about 2% belongs to the top ten. The sample was peripheral blood, taken from a patient treated with photon-based radiotherapy. These receptor sequences come from a woman in her forties with cholangiocarcinoma. Each CDR3 is given with its conserved first and last residue. A D gene is named only where the DNA matches it firmly. Expanded clones get a size class; other rows say once, few or many, or leave the size out.

d_gene,abundance,j_gene,v_gene,CDR3nt,CDR3aa
-,-,TRBJ1-6,TRBV11-2,TGTGCCAGCAGCTTGTTTCAGGGGATCGGGTCAGGTTCACCCCTCCACTTT,CASSLFQGIGSGSPLHF
-,-,TRBJ1-3,TRBV7-2,TGTGCCAGCAGCTTAACGGGGGGCGGAAACACCATATATTTT,CASSLTGGGNTIYF
TRBD2,-,TRBJ2-1,TRBV10-1,TGCGCCAGCAGTGGCGGGACTAGCACTGATGAGCAGTTCTTC,CASSGGTSTDEQFF
-,-,TRBJ1-4,TRBV6-5,TGTGCCAGCAGTTGGGGGACAACTAATGAAAAACTGTTTTTT,CASSWGTTNEKLFF
-,-,TRBJ2-2,TRBV5-6,TGTGCCAGCAGCTTATCCACCGGGGAGCTGTTTTTT,CASSLSTGELFF
-,-,TRBJ1-1,TRBV5-8,TGTGCCAGCAGCTTCAAGGGACGGAACACTGAAGCTTTCTTT,CASSFKGRNTEAFF
-,-,TRBJ2-3,TRBV18,TGTGCCAGCTCACCCGGCGGGAACAGCACAGATACGCAGTATTTT,CASSPGGNSTDTQYF
TRBD1,-,TRBJ2-7,TRBV20-1,TGCAGTGCTAGAACGAGGGGGCGCGAGTACTTC,CSARTRGREYF
TRBD1,once,TRBJ2-7,TRBV5-3,TGTGCCAGAAGCTTGGGGACAGGGGGAAACGAGCAGTACTTC,CARSLGTGGNEQYF
-,-,TRBJ1-2,TRBV9,TGTGCCAGCAGCGCCGTCGCGGGAGGCTACACCTTC,CASSAVAGGYTF
TRBD2,-,TRBJ2-1,TRBV27,TGTGCCAGCAGTTCCACGTCCGGGACTAGACAGTTCTTC,CASSSTSGTRQFF
-,-,TRBJ1-5,TRBV6-6,TGTGCCAGCAACTCCGGGGGGCAAATCGACAATCAGCCCCAGCATTTT,CASNSGGQIDNQPQHF
TRBD1,-,TRBJ2-1,TRBV15,TGTGCCACCAGCACCCGGAGGGAGGGACAGGGAAATGAGCAGTTCTTC,CATSTRREGQGNEQFF
-,-,TRBJ2-3,TRBV19,TGTGCCAGTAGTATTGGAGGAGGGACTTCAGATACGCAGTATTTT,CASSIGGGTSDTQYF
-,-,TRBJ1-5,TRBV27,TGTGCCAGCAGTTTCCGCAGGGATAGCAATCAGCCCCAGCATTTT,CASSFRRDSNQPQHF
TRBD2,-,TRBJ2-7,TRBV27,TGTGCCAGCAGTTTGGGGAGGGGTTCGTACGAGCAGTACTTC,CASSLGRGSYEQYF
-,-,TRBJ1-5,TRBV19,TGTGCCAGTAGTGGGGGGGGAACCTATAGCAATCAGCCCCAGCATTTT,CASSGGGTYSNQPQHF
TRBD2,-,TRBJ2-1,TRBV7-2,TGTGCCAGCAGCCCCCTAGCGGGAGACTACAATGAGCAGTTCTTC,CASSPLAGDYNEQFF
TRBD1,-,TRBJ2-3,TRBV29-1,TGCAGCGTGCCGACAGGGTCCGGCACAGATACGCAGTATTTT,CSVPTGSGTDTQYF